This T cell receptor beta chain was recovered during a study of cytomegalovirus exposure and HLA in healthy donors. The primer mix had 60 Vbeta and 13 Jbeta primers. Assay: immunoSEQ multiplex PCR; the TCRdb copy retains only in-frame clones and omits some. Of under 200,000 clones listed, 65% to 85% were seen once; the top ten hold approximately 1.6%. Germline values: CDR1 LNHDA, CDR2 SQIVND (reference sequence). The CDR3 sequence is 16 residues long. Trimming took 6 bases from V and 3 from J; bases not matched to a gene: 6. Material: PBMCs. The chain uses TRBV19 and TRBJ2-1, with TRBD2 matching over 12 bases. This receptor was identified in a man in his forties in good health and CMV-seropositive. CDR3 sequence (DNA): TGTGCCAGTAGCCTCCTAGCGGGAGGGCTCTACAATGAGCAGTTCTTC. Translated: CASSLLAGGLYNEQFF. The variable domain in full, with the rest retrieved from reference TRBV19 and TRBJ2-1, is DGGITQSPKYLFRKEGQNVTLSCEQNLNHDAMYWYRQDPGQGLRLIYYSQIVNDFQKGDIAEGYSVSREKKESFPLTVTSAQKNPTAFYLCASSLLAGGLYNEQFFGPGTRLTVL.